What follows are 13 T cell receptor beta chains derived from one specimen sequenced in a study of T cells in Graves' hyperthyroidism and ophthalmopathy. Amplification of TCR beta CDR3 regions used RNA as the template. First-round RT-PCR targeting the TCR CDR3 was performed with the HTBI primer set. One entry per CDR3 protein, called by TCRdb with MiXCR from the multiplex PCR reads. This table has around 340,000 distinct CDR3 sequences, roughly 18% appearing once. The sample consisted of blood. The receptors stem from a woman aged 40 to 50 with Graves' ophthalmopathy.

This clonotype was counted between two and nine times. This chain links TRBV29-1 with TRBJ2-7; TRBD1 matches at 9 bases. CDR3 length: 13 residues. Trimming cost V 6 bases and J 5 bases; bases outside gene matches: 8. Germline V gene sequence: CDR1 SQVTM, CDR2 ANQGSEA. CDR3 nucleotides: TGCAGCGTCAGTTCTAACAGGGGGCACGAGCAGTACTTC. Protein: CSVSSNRGHEQYF.

In its sample, this clonotype was seen many times. This chain joins TRBV6-5 and TRBJ2-7, with TRBD1 matching 9 bases. Germline V gene data show CDR1 as MNHEY and CDR2 as SVGAGI. The CDR3 has 17 amino acids. V trimming: 5 bases; J trimming: 3 bases; junction bases outside the gene matches: 14. In nucleotides, the CDR3 is TGTGCCAGCAGTCATTCGCCGGGACAGGGAAGAAGCTACGAGCAGTACTTC. Protein: CASSHSPGQGRSYEQYF.

This clonotype came up many times. The chain uses TRBV29-1 and TRBJ2-7, with 12 bases identical to TRBD1. V shed 5 bases, J shed 5 bases, and the junction held 4 bases outside the gene matches. Per germline, CDR1 SQVTM and CDR2 ANQGSEA. The CDR3 extends over 13 amino acids. The CDR3 coding sequence is TGCAGCGTTACGGGACAGGGGGCGGACGAGCAGTACTTC. Protein product: CSVTGQGADEQYF.

This clonotype was detected once. This chain connects TRBV6-1 to TRBJ2-7, with D perhaps matching TRBD2 (7 bases). Per germline, CDR1 MNHNS and CDR2 SASEGT. CDR3 length equals 12 residues. The CDR3 loop is CAIPGQAGEQYF. In DNA, the CDR3 is TGTGCTATCCCGGGACAAGCGGGAGAGCAGTACTTC.

This clonotype occurred many times. J is TRBJ2-2 and V is TRBV11-2; D uncertain. The V gene lost 2 bases and the J gene lost 5 bases, with 18 bases spanning the gap. From germline, CDR1 is SGHAT and CDR2 FQNNGV. The CDR3 totals 17 residues. CDR3 in amino acids: CASSLMRSRLGTGELFF. The CDR3 DNA follows: TGTGCCAGCAGCTTAATGCGCAGTCGATTGGGGACCGGGGAGCTGTTTTTT. The variable domain in full, with the rest retrieved from reference TRBV11-2 and TRBJ2-2, is EAGVAQSPRYKIIEKRQSVAFWCNPISGHATLYWYQQILGQGPKLLIQFQNNGVVDDSQLPKDRFSAERLKGVDSTLKIQPAKLEDSAVYLCASSLMRSRLGTGELFFGEGSRLTVL.

Many counts were recorded for this clonotype. V gene TRBV13 combines with J gene TRBJ1-2, with D possibly TRBD1 on 6 matching bases. Looked up from germline, CDR1 is PRHDT and CDR2 is FYEKMQ (reference sequence). The V end was cut by 8 bases, the J end by 3 bases, with 16 bases between. CDR3 length: 14 amino acids. In DNA, the CDR3 is TGTGCCAGCCGTGGTGGGGGCGGGTACTATGGCTACACCTTC. It codes for CASRGGGGYYGYTF.

The table lists this clonotype with many counts. The chain recombines TRBV12-3 or TRBV12-4 with TRBJ2-7; D is unresolved. V was trimmed by 7 bases and J by 6 bases, leaving 22 bases between them. The CDR3 spans 15 residues. The CDR3 here is CASTETNSQVGEQYF. Written as DNA, the CDR3 is TGTGCCAGCACAGAGACAAATTCGCAAGTCGGCGAGCAGTACTTC.

This clonotype was counted at least ten times. The V call is TRBV5-5, the J call TRBJ1-2; no clear D gene. Germline values: CDR1 SGHKS, CDR2 YYEKEE (reference sequence). The V and J ends lost 6 bases and 6 bases respectively, with 18 bases between them. The CDR3 is made up of 14 amino acids. CDR3 loop: CASTQWGRSHGYTF. CDR3 nucleotide sequence: TGTGCCAGCACCCAATGGGGTCGGAGTCATGGCTACACCTTC.

This clonotype was seen a handful of times. The chain has TRBV3-1 and TRBJ2-5; 13 bases map to TRBD2. J was trimmed by 5 bases and V by 1 base; bases with no gene match: 10. This CDR3 region has 18 residues. Germline V gene sequence: CDR1 LGHDT, CDR2 YNNKEL (reference sequence). The DNA of the CDR3 is TGTGCCAGCAGCCAAGGGGGACTAGCGGGGACTCTGTCGGAGACCCAGTACTTC. It codes for CASSQGGLAGTLSETQYF.

This clonotype showed up many times. The chain's CDR3 is CSARDVDRLPQYF. In nucleotides, the CDR3 is TGCAGTGCTAGAGATGTGGACAGGCTCCCCCAGTACTTC. V usage is TRBV20-1 and J usage is TRBJ2-5; TRBD1 matches at 7 bases. The CDR3 extends over 13 amino acids. Losses at the gene ends were 0 bases for V and 9 bases for J; bases not matched to a gene: 7. In germline, CDR1 is DFQATT, CDR2 SNEGSKA (reference sequence).

This clonotype has a count of ten or more. CDR3 region: CASSPTGFYTDTQYF. CDR3 nucleotide sequence: TGTGCCAGCAGCCCGACAGGGTTTTACACAGATACGCAGTATTTT. V usage is TRBV28 and J usage is TRBJ2-3, with TRBD1 matching over 7 bases. V lost 6 bases, J lost 2 bases, and 8 bases stayed unmatched. Germline V gene data show CDR1 as MDHEN and CDR2 as SYDVKM. The CDR3 contains 15 residues.

This clonotype was counted ten times or more. The chain joins TRBV15 to TRBJ2-7; D is possibly TRBD2 (5 bases). CDR3 length: 16 amino acids. The V gene lost 1 base and the J gene lost 5 bases, with 18 bases spanning the gap. Germline-derived CDR1 and CDR2 are LNHNV and YYDKDF (reference sequence). The CDR3 sequence is CATSRGGVLVGNEQYF. In DNA, the CDR3 is TGTGCCACCAGCAGAGGGGGAGTGCTAGTGGGAAACGAGCAGTACTTC.

Concerning this clonotype itself: This may arise from a read error, as a much more abundant clone is one base away. This chain connects TRBV11-2 to TRBJ2-7; D call uncertain. This CDR3 is 14 amino acids long. Trimming took off 4 bases at V and 2 bases at J, with 12 bases between the two ends. The V gene's germline CDR1 is SGHAT and CDR2 FQNNGV. In DNA, the CDR3 is TGTGCCAGCAGCTCAAACACCTTCACCTACGAGCAGTACTTC. It codes for CASSSNTFTYEQYF.